This T cell receptor beta chain is from a study of T cell changes during pregnancy in multiple sclerosis. Germline assignment: CDR1 MNHNS and CDR2 SASEGT. This CDR3 region has 16 residues. Trimming left V 2 bases short and J 0 bases short, with 11 bases between. Assay: immunoSEQ multiplex PCR; the TCRdb copy retains only in-frame clones and omits some. The table includes about 51,000 clones, 94% detected once. The material sequenced was CD4+ T cells from peripheral blood mononuclear cells, taken in the second trimester of pregnancy. The receptor was isolated from a female donor with multiple sclerosis, enrolled in a pregnancy study. The chain carries TRBV6-1 and TRBJ1-5, with D hard to call. The CDR3 DNA follows: TGTGCCAGCAGTGAACTTCGCGGGGTTAGCAATCAGCCCCAGCATTTT. It codes for CASSELRGVSNQPQHF.